These T cell receptor beta chains were read from a single sample in a study of OX40 agonist ivuxolimab in advanced cancers. Here immunoSEQ multiplex PCR was the method, and the copy in TCRdb shows in-frame clones only, minus some. The sample contains under 40,000 clones, 65% to 85% of which appear only once. The source was CD4+ or CD8+ T cells sorted from blood, collected in a trial of the OX40 agonist ivuxolimab. The receptors originated from an adult with an advanced solid tumor such as melanoma, head and neck, liver or kidney cancer. Both conserved end residues are part of each CDR3. Fields, in order: V gene, J gene, CDR3 protein.

>TRBV6-1|TRBJ2-2
CASRQSNTGELFF
>TRBV10-3|TRBJ1-5
CAITEDKNQPQHF
>TRBV7-2|TRBJ2-5
CASSLAREETQYF
>TRBV6-1|TRBJ2-5
CASSEALSGETQYF
>TRBV29-1|TRBJ2-1
CSVLHGLAGKQFF
>TRBV27|TRBJ2-7
CASSFGLAGGLRSYEQYF
>TRBV2|TRBJ1-1
CASTGQSRTEAFF
>TRBV27|TRBJ1-1
CASSQQGALERVTEAFF
>TRBV6-5|TRBJ1-2
CASSKPGFYGYTF
>TRBV9|TRBJ2-5
CASSVASGEKETQYF
>TRBV7-8|TRBJ2-6
CASAGHSGANVLTF
>TRBV15|TRBJ1-4
CATSREGGLGEKLFF
>TRBV19|TRBJ1-2
CASSFRANYGYTF
>TRBV2|TRBJ1-2
CATYDSARGLKYGYTF
>TRBV28|TRBJ1-5
CASSLGQGAPGNQPQHF
>TRBV6-1|TRBJ2-3
CASTLRQGGTDTQYF
>TRBV4-1|TRBJ2-7
CASSPDRGLYEQYF